This T cell receptor (beta chain) is from a study of blood T cell repertoires in COVID-19. The overall study: Samples representing acute and convalescent COVID-19 were sourced from the United States, Italy and Spain. T cells, B-cell-depleted T cells, or PBMCs supplied cDNA or gDNA.

Many counts were recorded for this clone. Authors' data handling: For nucleated cells, counts were estimated from reference gene primer amplification. TCRdb's copy holds only in-frame clones and misses some; the assay was immunoSEQ multiplex PCR. That table supplies the V and J calls and clone size; D and trimming were determined from the DNA. This table has 110,000 or so clones, 70% to 80% appearing once. The sequenced sample was peripheral blood. The sequence was collected from a man aged 70-80 years with acute or convalescent COVID-19.

CDR3 amino acids: CASSIGSGRSYEQYF. DNA for the CDR3: TGTGCCAGTAGTATTGGTAGCGGGAGGTCCTACGAGCAGTACTTC. The J gene is TRBJ2-7, the V gene TRBV19; TRBD2 aligns across 10 bases. V lost 3 bases to trimming and J lost 1 base; unmatched junction nucleotides: 3. The CDR3 length is 15 residues. Germline V gene sequence: CDR1 LNHDA, CDR2 SQIVND (reference sequence).